This T cell receptor (beta chain) was identified in a study of blood T cell repertoires in COVID-19. TCRdb's copy holds only in-frame clones and misses some; the assay was immunoSEQ multiplex PCR. The profile shows around 320,000 clones, 90% to 95% of them singletons. Germline CDR1 and CDR2: LNHDA and SQIVND (reference sequence). V was pared by 6 bases and J by 10 bases, with 18 bases between. The CDR3 is made up of 13 amino acids. This clone was counted a single time. Sequencing input: PBMCs or T cells enriched from blood (not recorded which). The rearrangement uses TRBV19 and TRBJ1-1; perhaps TRBD1 as D (5 bases). This clonotype was sampled from a young woman who had been exposed to COVID-19. CDR3 sequence reads: CASSKLVGRRAFF. The CDR3 DNA reads TGTGCCAGTAGCAAACTGGTGGGGCGCCGAGCTTTCTTT.